This T cell receptor beta chain was recovered during a study of blood T cell repertoires in COVID-19. Germline V gene sequence: CDR1 SGHRS, CDR2 YFSETQ. The CDR3 extends over 16 amino acids. With V trimmed by 0 bases and J by 2 bases, 4 bases remained unmatched. Profiled with immunoSEQ multiplex PCR; TCRdb holds only in-frame clones, not every one. The sample lists 450,000 to 500,000 clones, roughly 87% seen once, with around 0.64% in the top ten. The specimen sequenced was PBMCs or T cells enriched from blood (not recorded which). The receptor comes from a woman aged 18-30 years who had recovered from COVID-19. The V gene is TRBV5-1, the J gene TRBJ2-2, with 7 positions matching TRBD2. CDR3 loop: CASSLAPSGNTGELFF. DNA of the CDR3: TGCGCCAGCAGCTTGGCCCCTAGCGGAAACACCGGGGAGCTGTTTTTT.